One and the same sample provided the 29 T cell receptor beta chains below, sequenced in a study of cytomegalovirus exposure and HLA in healthy donors (dated by TCRdb to about 2017). Receptor libraries were prepared by the immunoSEQ multiplex PCR assay. TCRdb re-hosts the immuneACCESS table, in-frame sequences only. Its copies lack some clones; in the studies checked, an unresolved V gene accounts for under half of them, and the cause for the rest is not known. Present in this sample are roughly 180,000 clones, about nine tenths of which were seen just once. Roughly 7% of the sample comes from the top ten. Sample: PBMCs. The receptors were gathered from a young man in good health and CMV-seropositive.

The V gene is TRBV5-1, the J gene TRBJ2-2; 10 bases map to TRBD2. This CDR3 has 15 amino acids. The germline V gene encodes CDR1 SGHRS and CDR2 YFSETQ. Unmatched junction bases numbered 6, after V lost 4 bases and J lost 6 bases. In nucleotides, the CDR3 is TGCGCCAGCAGCGCTGCTAGCGGGAGTCCCGGGGAGCTGTTTTTT. This translates into CASSAASGSPGELFF. The entire variable domain, with the rest obtained from reference TRBV5-1 and TRBJ2-2, is as follows: KAGVTQTPRYLIKTRGQQVTLSCSPISGHRSVSWYQQTPGQGLQFLFEYFSETQRNKGNFPGRFSGRQFSNSRSEMNVSTLELGDSALYLCASSAASGSPGELFFGEGSRLTVL.

The chain joins TRBV5-6 to TRBJ1-2, with D possibly TRBD1 on 6 matching bases. CDR1 is SGHDT, CDR2 YYEEEE, per germline. CDR3 length: 14 residues. Trimming took off 0 bases at V and 4 bases at J, with 10 bases between the two ends. CDR3 residues: CASSLGGAAYGYTF. CDR3 DNA sequence: TGTGCCAGCAGCTTGGGGGGGGCCGCCTATGGCTACACCTTC.

This chain uses TRBV7-3 with TRBJ2-7; D perhaps matches TRBD2 (5 bases). Per germline, CDR1 SGHTA and CDR2 FQGTGA. Between the trimmed V and J ends, which lost 2 bases and 5 bases, there was a span of 10 bases. The CDR3 has 13 residues. The CDR3 sequence is CASSLFEGHEQYF. The DNA of the CDR3 is TGTGCCAGCAGCTTATTTGAGGGCCACGAGCAGTACTTC.

This chain connects TRBV7-9 to TRBJ1-2; D not certain. From germline, CDR1 is SEHNR and CDR2 FQNEAQ (reference sequence). V was trimmed by 4 bases and J by 3 bases, leaving 18 bases between them. The CDR3 totals 16 residues. CDR3 nucleotides: TGTGCCAGCAGCTCCAGTTTTGGGCCCGGATACTATGGCTACACCTTC. It yields the protein CASSSSFGPGYYGYTF.

This clone was picked up a small number of times. The chain combines TRBV2 with TRBJ1-2, with 10 bases that match TRBD1. CDR3 length: 14 amino acids. V gave up 6 bases and J gave up 5 bases; unmatched junction bases: 6. Germline CDR1 reads SNHLY; CDR2 reads FYNNEI. The CDR3 bases are TGTGCCAGCAGCCGACAGGGGGCACGGTATGGCTACACCTTC. Translation: CASSRQGARYGYTF.

The chain combines TRBV11-2 with TRBJ2-7; D gene ambiguous. The CDR3 totals 13 residues. The ends were cut back, 4 bases at V and 7 bases at J, with 14 bases in the middle. CDR1 is SGHAT and CDR2 is FQNNGV in the germline V gene. The DNA of the CDR3 is TGTGCCAGCAGCTCCTTCCGGTCGGCAGAGCAGTACTTC. Translated, it gives CASSSFRSAEQYF.

The genes are TRBV30 and TRBJ2-1; TRBD2 matches 8 bases. The germline gives CDR1 GTSNPN, CDR2 SVGIG (reference sequence). The J segment lost 7 bases and the V segment lost 4 bases, leaving 6 bases of the junction unmatched. The CDR3 is made up of 13 amino acids. The DNA of the CDR3 is TGTGCCTGGACTAGCGGGTCCGGGAATGAGCAGTTCTTC. Amino acids: CAWTSGSGNEQFF.

The V gene is TRBV5-4, the J gene TRBJ2-7; the match to TRBD1 covers 7 bases. Trimming took 1 base from V and 4 from J; bases not matched to a gene: 11. Germline V CDR1 and CDR2: SGHNT, YYREEE (reference sequence). The CDR3 loop spans 16 amino acids. In nucleotides, the CDR3 is TGTGCCAGCAGCTTGTCCGCAGGGGGTACCGGGTACGAGCAGTACTTC. As protein: CASSLSAGGTGYEQYF.

V usage is TRBV5-1 and J usage is TRBJ2-3, with D possibly matching TRBD1 (6 bases). Germline CDR1 SGHRS, CDR2 YFSETQ. V was shortened by 4 bases and J by 1 base, with 13 bases between the two germline ends. The CDR3 contains 15 residues. CDR3 DNA sequence: TGCGCCAGCAGCGCCCCGGACAGTGGCACAGATACGCAGTATTTT. Amino acid sequence: CASSAPDSGTDTQYF.

The V call is TRBV27, the J call TRBJ2-1; 8 nucleotides match TRBD2. Germline CDR1 MNHEY, CDR2 SMNVEV (reference sequence). The J segment lost 1 base and the V segment lost 1 base, leaving 3 bases of the junction unmatched. CDR3 length: 16 amino acids. CDR3 sequence: CASSLYSGDSYNEQFF. In DNA form, the CDR3 reads TGTGCCAGCAGTTTATATAGCGGGGATTCCTACAATGAGCAGTTCTTC.

The J gene is TRBJ1-1, the V gene TRBV18; D is perhaps TRBD1 (5 bases). Germline lookup yields CDR1 KGHSH and CDR2 LQKENI. The V end lost 3 bases, the J end lost 1 base, and 12 bases lay between the germline ends. CDR3 length: 15 amino acids. CDR3 sequence reads: CASSPRKGPNTEAFF. CDR3 DNA sequence: TGTGCCAGCTCACCTCGGAAGGGGCCGAACACTGAAGCTTTCTTT.

The J gene is TRBJ2-6, the V gene TRBV29-1; 8 nucleotides agree with TRBD1. The CDR3 is made up of 16 amino acids. V gave up 6 bases and J gave up 0 bases; unmatched junction bases: 7. The V gene's germline CDR1 is SQVTM and CDR2 ANQGSEA. As DNA, the CDR3 is TGCAGCGTCCGGGACAGGCTATTCTCTGGGGCCAACGTCCTGACTTTC. Residues: CSVRDRLFSGANVLTF.

The chain is built from TRBV10-3 and TRBJ2-7; D might be TRBD2 (6 bases). Deletions cut 10 bases from V and 5 bases from J, with 21 bases between. Germline V CDR1 and CDR2: ENHRY, SYGVKD. CDR3 length: 14 residues. DNA for the CDR3: TGTGCCACTGGGGGGACGGGCGCATTCGACGAGCAGTACTTC. Translating gives CATGGTGAFDEQYF.

J is TRBJ2-2 and V is TRBV6-5, with 10 positions matching TRBD2. CDR1 is MNHEY, CDR2 SVGAGI, per germline. This CDR3 contains 15 residues. Trimming took 7 bases from V and 4 from J; bases not matched to a gene: 6. The CDR3 here is CASNPSGRRTGELFF. The DNA for the CDR3 is TGTGCCAGCAACCCTAGCGGGAGACGCACCGGGGAGCTGTTTTTT.

In its sample, this clone was seen a few times. In DNA, the CDR3 is TGTGCCAGCAGCCCCCCCTCCGCGATTCTAGCGGGATCGAATGAGCAGTTCTTC. Translated: CASSPPSAILAGSNEQFF. This chain uses TRBV11-1 with TRBJ2-1; 9 nucleotides align to TRBD2. V trimming: 5 bases; J trimming: 7 bases; junction bases outside the gene matches: 18. CDR1 and CDR2 (germline): SGHAT, FQDESV (reference sequence). The CDR3 loop spans 18 amino acids.

V usage is TRBV7-9 and J usage is TRBJ1-6; 8 bases fit TRBD1. The CDR3 consists of 14 residues. V shed 3 bases and J 9 bases; nucleotides not matched to a gene: 4. Germline CDR1 is SEHNR and CDR2 is FQNEAQ (reference sequence). As DNA, the CDR3 is TGTGCCAGCAGCTTGGGGACAGGCGGTTCACCCCTCCACTTT. This sequence encodes CASSLGTGGSPLHF.

The chain combines TRBV7-3 with TRBJ2-1; 7 nucleotides agree with TRBD1. Germline CDR1 SGHTA, CDR2 FQGTGA. V gave up 5 bases and J gave up 5 bases; unmatched junction bases: 6. The CDR3 runs 14 residues. The CDR3 region is CASSPTGNNNEQFF. For the CDR3, the DNA is TGTGCCAGCAGCCCGACAGGGAACAACAATGAGCAGTTCTTC.

The V call is TRBV30, the J call TRBJ2-7; no firm D call. The CDR3 is 15 amino acids. The germline V and J ends were trimmed by 3 bases and 5 bases, with 20 bases remaining between them. From germline, CDR1 is GTSNPN and CDR2 SVGIG (reference sequence). The CDR3: CAWRGLGLRTDEQYF. CDR3 bases: TGTGCCTGGAGGGGATTGGGCCTAAGGACGGACGAGCAGTACTTC.

V is TRBV19 and J is TRBJ2-2, with D tentatively TRBD2 (5 bases). This CDR3 comprises 17 residues. The V end was cut by 5 bases, the J end by 2 bases, with 18 bases between. The V gene's germline CDR1 is LNHDA and CDR2 SQIVND (reference sequence). The CDR3 protein is CASSAGRADKNTGELFF. In nucleotides, the CDR3 is TGTGCCAGTAGTGCCGGGCGAGCGGATAAAAACACCGGGGAGCTGTTTTTT.

This clone was detected a few times. The V gene is TRBV29-1, the J gene TRBJ2-7; 8 bases match TRBD1. This CDR3 spans 12 amino acids. Unmatched junction bases numbered 6, after V lost 8 bases and J lost 3 bases. CDR1 is SQVTM and CDR2 is ANQGSEA in the germline V gene. CDR3 DNA: TGCAGCTTTTGGACAGGGAACTACGAGCAGTACTTC. Protein sequence: CSFWTGNYEQYF.

The CDR3 loop reads CASKTSVDNEQFF. The CDR3 DNA reads TGCGCCAGCAAGACTAGCGTTGACAATGAGCAGTTCTTC. V usage is TRBV5-1 and J usage is TRBJ2-1, with TRBD2 identical over 8 bases. The length of the CDR3 is 13 residues. V shed 6 bases and J 5 bases; nucleotides not matched to a gene: 4. Looked up from germline, CDR1 is SGHRS and CDR2 is YFSETQ.

A word on this clone: Its ends do not fully match the called genes, so a read error is possible. The V gene is TRBV7-7, the J gene TRBJ1-1; D is unclear. From germline, CDR1 is SSHAT and CDR2 FNYEAQ (reference sequence). CDR3 length: 14 residues. The CDR3 coding sequence is TGTGCTAGCAGCCCGTCGCCGGAAAACACTGAAGCTTTCTTT. Encoded protein: CASSPSPENTEAFF.

The chain recombines TRBV4-3 with TRBJ2-1, with 12 bases aligning to TRBD2. V shed 4 bases and J 4 bases; nucleotides not matched to a gene: 5. Germline CDR1 and CDR2: LGHNA and YSLEER. The CDR3 length is 16 residues. In DNA form, the CDR3 reads TGCGCCAGCAGCCTTCGACTAGCGGGGGATTACAATGAGCAGTTCTTC. Its translation: CASSLRLAGDYNEQFF.

This chain links TRBV10-3 with TRBJ1-1; unclear D gene. V lost 4 bases, J lost 5 bases, and 8 bases lay in between. Germline-derived CDR1 and CDR2 are ENHRY and SYGVKD. This CDR3 spans 12 amino acids. This chain's CDR3 is CAISAKETEAFF. The CDR3 region has the DNA TGTGCCATCAGTGCTAAGGAAACTGAAGCTTTCTTT.

The gene calls are TRBV28 and TRBJ1-5; D perhaps matches TRBD1 (5 bases). Germline V gene lookup returns CDR1 MDHEN and CDR2 SYDVKM. This CDR3 contains 15 residues. The germline V and J ends were trimmed by 6 bases and 0 bases, with 12 bases remaining between them. CDR3 DNA sequence: TGTGCCAGCAGGGCCCCGACAGATAGCAATCAGCCCCAGCATTTT. Protein product: CASRAPTDSNQPQHF.

J is TRBJ1-3 and V is TRBV6-6; D might be TRBD1 (5 bases). The V gene lost 8 bases and the J gene lost 1 base, with 18 bases spanning the gap. CDR3 length: 16 amino acids. CDR1 is MNHNY and CDR2 is SVGAGI in the germline V gene (reference sequence). CDR3 sequence reads: CASGGPGRRSGNTIYF. The CDR3 DNA reads TGTGCCAGCGGGGGACCAGGGAGGAGGTCTGGAAACACCATATATTTT.

V usage is TRBV27 and J usage is TRBJ2-7, with D perhaps matching TRBD2 (6 bases). The CDR3 sequence is 14 residues long. V dropped 3 bases and J dropped 0 bases, with 9 bases sitting between them. Germline V lookup: CDR1 MNHEY, CDR2 SMNVEV (reference sequence). CDR3 sequence (DNA): TGTGCCAGCAGTTTGGAGGGGAGCTCCTACGAGCAGTACTTC. Its protein is CASSLEGSSYEQYF.

The gene calls are TRBV28 and TRBJ2-7; 9 nucleotides agree with TRBD1. V trimming: 5 bases; J trimming: 3 bases; junction bases outside the gene matches: 8. This CDR3 spans 15 amino acids. CDR1 and CDR2 (germline): MDHEN, SYDVKM. The CDR3 region is CASSPRTGVRYEQYF. CDR3 bases: TGTGCCAGCAGTCCACGGACAGGGGTTCGCTACGAGCAGTACTTC.

The chain combines TRBV11-2 with TRBJ2-3, with 12 bases fitting TRBD2. Trimming at V came to 0 bases and at J to 6 bases, leaving 4 bases not matched to a gene. The germline gives CDR1 SGHAT, CDR2 FQNNGV. The CDR3 is 16 residues long. The CDR3 is CASSLEPSGGADTQYF. For the CDR3, the DNA is TGTGCCAGCAGCTTAGAGCCTAGCGGGGGGGCGGATACGCAGTATTTT. Full variable domain (outside the CDR3, taken from reference TRBV11-2 and TRBJ2-3): EAGVAQSPRYKIIEKRQSVAFWCNPISGHATLYWYQQILGQGPKLLIQFQNNGVVDDSQLPKDRFSAERLKGVDSTLKIQPAKLEDSAVYLCASSLEPSGGADTQYFGPGTRLTVL.